The clone carrying this T cell receptor (beta chain) was counted once. Its specificity is unknown. This sample was taken from a study of shared clonotypes between healthy human individuals. Study summary: Every donor yielded three CD4 naive, three CD4 memory, two CD8 naive and one CD8 memory plate. Points from the study as a whole: Only blood samples were collected, and tissue repertoires likely differ. Clonotypes that were shared across a handful of donors made up approximately 5.1% of naive CD4 clonotypes.

Germline V gene data show CDR1 as MDHEN and CDR2 as SYDVKM. The CDR3 has 14 amino acids. The V end lost 5 bases, the J end lost 4 bases, and 12 bases lay between the germline ends. Terminally differentiated effector memory CD45RA+ cells were excluded from the naive CD8 cells, which were CD45RO-negative and positively selected for CCR7. The authors ran the assay at deep level. Here immunoSEQ multiplex PCR was the method, and the copy in TCRdb shows in-frame clones only, minus some. This table holds hundreds of thousands of clones, around 96% found once. V is TRBV28 and J is TRBJ1-5, with a tentative D call TRBD1 (5 bases). The sample consisted of naive CD8+ T cells sorted from blood. The TCR comes from a woman aged 25 to 39 in good health. CDR3: CASSPEGWNQPQHF. The CDR3 coding sequence is TGTGCCAGCAGTCCGGAGGGGTGGAATCAGCCCCAGCATTTT.